This TCR beta chain is drawn from a study of T cells in localized non-small cell lung cancer. Study observations and caveats: Sequence data derive from only one tumor region, so heterogeneity remains possible.

Clones were read by immunoSEQ multiplex PCR, and TCRdb kept only the in-frame ones, dropping some. The sample shows fewer than 1,500 clones, roughly 40% of them seen only once. V dropped 4 bases and J dropped 4; count of bases not matched to a gene: 7. Germline CDR1 is SQVTM and CDR2 is ANQGSEA. The CDR3 contains 14 residues. About this clone: Its target is unknown.

The chain is built from TRBV29-1 and TRBJ2-1, with TRBD1 matching over 7 bases. The sequenced sample was lung tumor tissue, obtained before any cancer treatment. The clonotype comes from a male donor aged 60 or older with stage III lung adenocarcinoma. In DNA form, the CDR3 reads TGCAGCGTTGCACTCGGGACAGCATACAATGAGCAGTTCTTC. Its protein product is CSVALGTAYNEQFF.